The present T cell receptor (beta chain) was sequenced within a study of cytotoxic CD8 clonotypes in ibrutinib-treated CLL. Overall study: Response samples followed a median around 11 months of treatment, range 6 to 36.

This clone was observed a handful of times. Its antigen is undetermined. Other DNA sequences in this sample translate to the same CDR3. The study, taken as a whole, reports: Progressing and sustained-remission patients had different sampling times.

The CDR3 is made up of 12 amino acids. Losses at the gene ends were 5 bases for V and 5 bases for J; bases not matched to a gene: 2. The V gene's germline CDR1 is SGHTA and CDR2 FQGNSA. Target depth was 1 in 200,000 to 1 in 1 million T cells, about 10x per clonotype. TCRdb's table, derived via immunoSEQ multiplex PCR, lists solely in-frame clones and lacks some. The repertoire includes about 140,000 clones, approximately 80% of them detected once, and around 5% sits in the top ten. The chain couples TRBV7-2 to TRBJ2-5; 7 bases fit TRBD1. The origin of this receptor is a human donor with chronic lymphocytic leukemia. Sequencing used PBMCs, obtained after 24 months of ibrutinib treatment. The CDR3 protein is CASSPTGETQYF. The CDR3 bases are TGTGCCAGCAGCCCGACAGGGGAGACCCAGTACTTC.